This passage covers 20 T cell receptor beta chains from one sample sequenced in a study of early T cells in non-severe SARS-CoV-2 infection. MiXCR was run by TCRdb on the 5' RACE reads, yielding one entry per CDR3 protein. The table lists roughly 46,000 distinct CDR3 sequences, roughly 7.1% of them singletons. Sequenced: whole blood. The origin of the receptors is an adult who was a healthcare worker with PCR-confirmed SARS-CoV-2 infection or an uninfected control (not recorded which).

In its sample, this clonotype was seen many times. The chain employs TRBV30 and TRBJ1-1; D is undetermined. V lost 4 bases and J 0 bases, leaving 12 bases between the germline ends. Germline V gene lookup returns CDR1 GTSNPN and CDR2 SVGIG (reference sequence). This CDR3 spans 14 amino acids. CDR3 in amino acids: CAWKVPGVNTEAFF. The CDR3 DNA sequence: TGTGCCTGGAAGGTTCCCGGCGTGAACACTGAAGCTTTCTTT.

The sample holds a few counts of this clonotype. V is TRBV19 and J is TRBJ2-2; D is unclear. This CDR3 contains 11 residues. From germline, CDR1 is LNHDA and CDR2 SQIVND (reference sequence). The V and J ends lost 6 bases and 7 bases respectively, with 6 bases between them. This chain's CDR3 is CASRVGGELFF. CDR3 DNA sequence: TGTGCCAGTAGGGTTGGCGGGGAGCTGTTTTTT.

This clonotype has just a few counts. The chain recombines TRBV6-2 or TRBV6-3 with TRBJ2-3; 8 bases match TRBD2. Germline lookup yields CDR1 MNHEY and CDR2 SVGEGT. The CDR3 totals 15 residues. J gave up 4 bases and V 2 bases, and 5 bases lay outside the gene matches. In DNA, the CDR3 is TGTGCCAGCAGTTACATAGCAGCGGGGGCAGATACGCAGTATTTT. Its protein is CASSYIAAGADTQYF.

This clonotype was seen a few times. The gene calls are TRBV5-1 and TRBJ2-5; no definite D call. The germline V and J ends were trimmed by 1 base and 3 bases, with 7 bases remaining between them. Per germline, CDR1 SGHRS and CDR2 YFSETQ. The CDR3 loop spans 13 amino acids. CDR3: CASSLLVEETQYF. The CDR3 DNA reads TGCGCCAGCAGCTTGCTGGTCGAAGAGACCCAGTACTTC. The variable domain in full, with the rest retrieved from reference TRBV5-1 and TRBJ2-5, is KAGVTQTPRYLIKTRGQQVTLSCSPISGHRSVSWYQQTPGQGLQFLFEYFSETQRNKGNFPGRFSGRQFSNSRSEMNVSTLELGDSALYLCASSLLVEETQYFGPGTRLLVL.

This clonotype came up a few times. J is TRBJ1-1 and V is TRBV12-3 or TRBV12-4, with a possible D match to TRBD1 (5 bases). V lost 6 bases and J lost 1, with 9 bases in between. The CDR3 contains 13 residues. The CDR3 loop reads CASSQTENTEAFF. The CDR3 DNA reads TGTGCCAGCAGCCAGACAGAGAACACTGAAGCTTTCTTT.

This clonotype has at least ten counts. The rearrangement joins TRBV7-2 to TRBJ2-3; TRBD2 matches 9 bases. V shed 5 bases and J 4 bases; nucleotides not matched to a gene: 7. The germline CDR1 and CDR2 sequences are SGHTA and FQGNSA. This CDR3 has 15 residues. CDR3 protein: CASSPVAGAPDTQYF. In nucleotides, the CDR3 is TGTGCCAGCAGCCCCGTAGCGGGGGCTCCAGATACGCAGTATTTT.

The CDR3 here is CASSGVIQETQYF. For the CDR3, the DNA is TGTGCCAGTAGTGGGGTGATCCAAGAGACCCAGTACTTC. The chain is built from TRBV19 and TRBJ2-5; D gene ambiguous. This CDR3 has 13 residues. From germline, CDR1 is LNHDA and CDR2 SQIVND (reference sequence). Trimming shortened V by 5 bases and J by 1 base, and 8 bases separated the two germline ends. Together with reference TRBV19 and TRBJ2-5, the CDR3 gives the full variable domain: DGGITQSPKYLFRKEGQNVTLSCEQNLNHDAMYWYRQDPGQGLRLIYYSQIVNDFQKGDIAEGYSVSREKKESFPLTVTSAQKNPTAFYLCASSGVIQETQYFGPGTRLLVL.

The V and J genes are TRBV29-1 and TRBJ2-3, with TRBD2 as a possible D gene (5 bases). The length of the CDR3 is 13 residues. V dropped 4 bases and J dropped 4 bases, with 12 bases sitting between them. Germline CDR1 and CDR2: SQVTM and ANQGSEA. CDR3 residues: CSVAPGIADTQYF. CDR3 nucleotides: TGCAGCGTTGCGCCCGGGATTGCAGATACGCAGTATTTT.

This clonotype was counted only a few times. This chain joins TRBV14 and TRBJ2-7; the D is unclear. The germline V gene has CDR1 SGHDN and CDR2 FVKESK. The CDR3 has 15 residues. V lost 2 bases, J lost 1 base, and 12 bases lay in between. The CDR3 sequence is CASSQRLGPSYEQYF. For the CDR3, the DNA is TGTGCCAGCAGCCAACGGTTGGGCCCGTCCTACGAGCAGTACTTC.

This clonotype was seen a few times. The V and J genes are TRBV7-8 and TRBJ1-3; 8 bases match TRBD1. Germline V CDR1 and CDR2: SGHVS, FQNEAQ. The CDR3 spans 16 residues. The trim removed 3 bases at V and 0 bases at J, leaving 4 bases unmatched. In DNA form, the CDR3 reads TGTGCCAGCAGCTTGGGACAGGTCCTCTCTGGAAACACCATATATTTT. Translated, it gives CASSLGQVLSGNTIYF.

This clonotype showed up just a few times. Here the CDR3 DNA reads TGCGCCAGCAGCCCCCGACTTCGCTCTAGCACAGATACGCAGTATTTT. Encoded protein: CASSPRLRSSTDTQYF. The V and J genes are TRBV4-1 and TRBJ2-3; D unclear. Germline V gene lookup returns CDR1 MGHRA and CDR2 YSYEKL. The CDR3 has 16 residues. Trimming took 4 bases from V and 0 from J, leaving 14 bases between them.

This clonotype has only a few counts. The gene calls are TRBV12-3 or TRBV12-4 and TRBJ2-1, with a possible D match to TRBD2 (6 bases). V was trimmed by 0 bases and J by 5 bases, leaving 17 bases between them. There are 17 residues in the CDR3. This CDR3 reads CASSLASTRALNNEQFF. DNA of the CDR3: TGTGCCAGCAGTTTAGCGTCGACTAGAGCACTAAACAATGAGCAGTTCTTC.

This clonotype was observed at least ten times. V is TRBV24-1 and J is TRBJ1-3, with D perhaps matching TRBD1 (5 bases). This CDR3 spans 17 amino acids. Per the germline V gene, CDR1 is KGHDR and CDR2 is SFDVKD. V gave up 4 bases and J gave up 0 bases, with 15 bases separating them. The CDR3 sequence: CATSDPTGDLSGNTIYF. The CDR3 DNA sequence: TGTGCCACCAGTGACCCGACCGGGGACCTCTCTGGAAACACCATATATTTT.

This clonotype was observed at least ten times. The chain is built from TRBV29-1 and TRBJ2-3, with D possibly matching TRBD2 (6 bases). This CDR3 region has 14 residues. V lost 6 bases and J 3 bases, leaving 16 bases between the germline ends. Germline assignment: CDR1 SQVTM and CDR2 ANQGSEA. The CDR3 protein is CSVGTPASTDTQYF. CDR3 DNA sequence: TGCAGCGTCGGGACTCCAGCGAGTACAGATACGCAGTATTTT.

This clonotype was observed a handful of times. This chain joins TRBV6-5 and TRBJ2-2, with a weak D call TRBD1 (6 bases). V was clipped by 6 bases and J by 4 bases, with 12 bases between them. The CDR3 has 14 residues. CDR1 is MNHEY, CDR2 SVGAGI, per germline. The CDR3 here is CASSIQGGTGELFF. Here the CDR3 DNA reads TGTGCCAGCAGCATACAGGGCGGCACCGGGGAGCTGTTTTTT.

J is TRBJ2-1 and V is TRBV2, with 9 bases identical to TRBD1. From germline, CDR1 is SNHLY and CDR2 FYNNEI. Germline trimming cut 7 bases from V and 5 bases from J; bases unmatched to any gene: 3. The CDR3 is made up of 13 amino acids. The CDR3 bases are TGTGCCAGCATTAGGGACAGGGACAATGAGCAGTTCTTC. Encoded protein: CASIRDRDNEQFF.

This clonotype was counted ten times or more. This chain links TRBV7-9 with TRBJ2-1; unclear D gene. With 0 bases removed from V and 7 bases from J, the gap between germline ends came to 4 bases. CDR3 length: 12 amino acids. Germline V gene data show CDR1 as SEHNR and CDR2 as FQNEAQ (reference sequence). CDR3 residues: CASSLAANEQFF. For the CDR3, the DNA is TGTGCCAGCAGCTTAGCGGCAAATGAGCAGTTCTTC.

A few counts support this clonotype. The chain couples TRBV29-1 to TRBJ1-2, with D possibly matching TRBD1 (6 bases). Trimming pared 8 bases from V and 7 bases from J, leaving 26 bases between. Germline values: CDR1 SQVTM, CDR2 ANQGSEA. The CDR3 length is 15 residues. The CDR3 DNA reads as TGCAGCTATCGTGGGGGGAACAGGGAAGATTCTGGCTACACCTTC. Translating it yields CSYRGGNREDSGYTF.

The table lists this clonotype with many counts. The chain couples TRBV29-1 to TRBJ1-1; D unclear. Germline CDR1 and CDR2: SQVTM and ANQGSEA. The CDR3 is 11 residues long. Trimming removed 1 base at V and 0 bases at J, with 0 bases between. CDR3 amino acids: CSVEVNTEAFF. The CDR3 DNA is TGCAGCGTTGAAGTGAACACTGAAGCTTTCTTT.

This clonotype has a count of ten or more. The V gene is TRBV10-3, the J gene TRBJ1-6; tentatively, D is TRBD1 (5 bases). The CDR3 runs to 14 residues. The germline V and J ends were trimmed by 4 bases and 7 bases, with 11 bases remaining between them. Germline CDR1 and CDR2: ENHRY and SYGVKD. This CDR3 reads CAISVSRENSPLHF. Here the CDR3 DNA reads TGTGCCATCAGTGTTTCCAGGGAAAATTCACCCCTCCACTTT.